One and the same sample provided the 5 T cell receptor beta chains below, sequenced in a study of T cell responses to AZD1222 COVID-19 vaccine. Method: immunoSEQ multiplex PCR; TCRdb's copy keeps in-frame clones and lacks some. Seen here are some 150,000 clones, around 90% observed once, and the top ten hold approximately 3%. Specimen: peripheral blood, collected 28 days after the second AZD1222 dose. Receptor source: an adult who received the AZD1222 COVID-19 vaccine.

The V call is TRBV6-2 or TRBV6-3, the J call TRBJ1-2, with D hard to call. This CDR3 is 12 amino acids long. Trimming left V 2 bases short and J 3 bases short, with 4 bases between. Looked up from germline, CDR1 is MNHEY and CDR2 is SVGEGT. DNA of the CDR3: TGTGCCAGCAGTTACCCAGACTATGGCTACACCTTC. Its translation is CASSYPDYGYTF.

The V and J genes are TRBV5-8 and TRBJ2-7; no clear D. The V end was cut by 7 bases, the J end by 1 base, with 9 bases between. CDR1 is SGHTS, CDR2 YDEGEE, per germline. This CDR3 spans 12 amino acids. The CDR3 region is CASRPLSYEQYF. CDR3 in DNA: TGTGCCAGCCGACCCCTGTCCTACGAGCAGTACTTC.

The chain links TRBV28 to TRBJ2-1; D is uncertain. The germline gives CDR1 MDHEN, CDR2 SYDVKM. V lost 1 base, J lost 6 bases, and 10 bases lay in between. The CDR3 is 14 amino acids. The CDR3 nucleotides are TGTGCCAGCAGTTTATCCTTTTCGGGCAATGAGCAGTTCTTC. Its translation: CASSLSFSGNEQFF.

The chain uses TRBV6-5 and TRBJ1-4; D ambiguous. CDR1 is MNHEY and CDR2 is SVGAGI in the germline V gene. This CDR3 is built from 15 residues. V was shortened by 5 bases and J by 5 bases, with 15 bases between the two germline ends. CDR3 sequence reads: CASSPKTVFNEKLFF. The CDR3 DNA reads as TGTGCCAGCAGTCCCAAGACCGTGTTCAATGAAAAACTGTTTTTT.

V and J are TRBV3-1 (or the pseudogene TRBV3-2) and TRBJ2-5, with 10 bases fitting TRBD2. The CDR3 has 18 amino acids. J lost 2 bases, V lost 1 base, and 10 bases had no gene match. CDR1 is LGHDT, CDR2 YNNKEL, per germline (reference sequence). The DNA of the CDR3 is TGTGCCAGCAGCCAAGTCTTAGGTAGCGGGAGGACTCAAGAGACCCAGTACTTC. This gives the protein CASSQVLGSGRTQETQYF.